The 27 T cell receptor beta chains reported below all come from one sample, sequenced in a study of post-analysis software for immune sequencing data. Study-wide results and limits: About 5 TRBV segments were significantly more frequent in patients than in controls. TRBV5-6, TRBV5-1 and TRBV20-1 were among these segments.

Built from TCR beta cDNA, the libraries had unique molecular identifiers in them. MiXCR was run by TCRdb on the PCR reads, yielding one entry per CDR3 protein. The sample includes about 820,000 distinct CDR3 sequences, approximately 53% of them seen just once. No antigens are known for them. The specimen was blood. These receptors all come from a girl aged 10 to 17 with multiple sclerosis.

The rearrangement uses TRBV12-3 or TRBV12-4 and TRBJ2-3; 7 bases map to TRBD1. V lost 5 bases and J lost 5; bases outside the gene matches: 10. This CDR3 has 15 amino acids. The CDR3 DNA is TGTGCCAGCAGTCACAGGGACAGACTTAGAGATACGCAGTATTTT. Residues: CASSHRDRLRDTQYF.

The genes are TRBV20-1 and TRBJ2-7, with D maybe TRBD1 (6 bases). Per germline, CDR1 DFQATT and CDR2 SNEGSKA (reference sequence). The ends were cut back, 6 bases at V and 5 bases at J, with 14 bases in the middle. The CDR3 contains 12 residues. CDR3 DNA: TGCAGTGCCAGGCGGACAGCCAACGAGCAGTACTTC. Translated: CSARRTANEQYF.

The chain recombines TRBV3-1 with TRBJ2-5; 7 nucleotides match TRBD1. This CDR3 has 14 residues. Trimming removed 4 bases from V and 0 bases from J; junction bases left unmatched: 2. The germline V gene encodes CDR1 LGHDT and CDR2 YNNKEL (reference sequence). CDR3 loop: CASSRGTDQETQYF. CDR3 DNA: TGTGCCAGCAGCCGAGGGACAGACCAAGAGACCCAGTACTTC.

The chain has TRBV5-1 and TRBJ2-7, with D possibly being TRBD2 (5 bases). Germline V CDR1 and CDR2: SGHRS, YFSETQ. The length of the CDR3 is 17 residues. The V gene lost 0 bases and the J gene lost 4 bases, with 20 bases spanning the gap. The CDR3 protein is CASSLVDTGRPGYEQYF. In nucleotides, the CDR3 is TGCGCCAGCAGCTTGGTAGATACTGGGAGACCTGGATACGAGCAGTACTTC.

The chain employs TRBV7-2 and TRBJ2-7; tentative D call: TRBD1 (5 bases). The CDR3 is made up of 14 amino acids. Trimming pared 1 base from V and 5 bases from J, leaving 12 bases between. The V gene's germline CDR1 is SGHTA and CDR2 FQGNSA. CDR3 nucleotide sequence: TGTGCCAGCAGCTTAGTTAGGACACTTAACGAGCAGTACTTC. This encodes CASSLVRTLNEQYF.

The chain is built from TRBV5-1 and TRBJ1-1, with a possible D match to TRBD1 (5 bases). Trimming stripped 1 base from V and 1 base from J, with 14 bases between. CDR1 is SGHRS and CDR2 is YFSETQ in the germline V gene. The CDR3 has 16 amino acids. The CDR3 is CASSLLSSGGNTEAFF. The CDR3 nucleotides read TGCGCCAGCAGCTTGTTAAGTAGTGGGGGGAACACTGAAGCTTTCTTT.

This clonotype was detected only a few times. V usage is TRBV20-1 and J usage is TRBJ1-4, with 7 bases lining up with TRBD1. V lost 3 bases, J lost 4 bases, and 2 bases stayed unmatched. The CDR3 contains 13 residues. CDR1 is DFQATT, CDR2 SNEGSKA, per germline (reference sequence). CDR3 loop: CSARDRLNEKLFF. The CDR3 region has the DNA TGCAGTGCTAGGGACAGGCTTAATGAAAAACTGTTTTTT.

The genes are TRBV13 and TRBJ2-7, with D perhaps matching TRBD1 or TRBD2 (6 bases each). The CDR3 is 17 amino acids. V lost 6 bases and J lost 1, with 22 bases in between. In germline, CDR1 is PRHDT, CDR2 FYEKMQ (reference sequence). CDR3 DNA: TGTGCCAGCAGTCCTACTTTCCTAACGGGGGCTTCCTACGAGCAGTACTTC. Translating gives CASSPTFLTGASYEQYF. Together with reference TRBV13 and TRBJ2-7, the CDR3 gives the full variable domain: AAGVIQSPRHLIKEKRETATLKCYPIPRHDTVYWYQQGPGQDPQFLISFYEKMQSDKGSIPDRFSAQQFSDYHSELNMSSLELGDSALYFCASSPTFLTGASYEQYFGPGTRLTVT.

This clonotype turned up a few times. The V gene is TRBV20-1, the J gene TRBJ2-7; tentative D call: TRBD1 (6 bases). V lost 5 bases, J lost 5 bases, and 13 bases lay in between. This CDR3 contains 12 residues. Germline V gives CDR1 DFQATT, CDR2 SNEGSKA (reference sequence). CDR3: CSAGRGSNEQYF. CDR3 nucleotide sequence: TGCAGTGCTGGAAGGGGGTCTAACGAGCAGTACTTC.

This chain uses TRBV4-2 with TRBJ2-4, with D possibly matching TRBD2 (5 bases). This CDR3 is 15 amino acids long. Trimming shortened V by 1 base and J by 5 bases, and 12 bases separated the two germline ends. In germline, CDR1 is LGHNA, CDR2 YNFKEQ. The CDR3, as DNA: TGTGCCAGCAGCCAAGGAGGGCAGTCCGAAAACATTCAGTACTTC. Residues: CASSQGGQSENIQYF.

In this sample, this clonotype turned up a few times. The chain has TRBV5-5 and TRBJ2-1; 11 bases fit TRBD2. Germline V lookup: CDR1 SGHKS, CDR2 YYEKEE (reference sequence). The CDR3 consists of 19 residues. V lost 3 bases and J lost 8; bases outside the gene matches: 19. CDR3 sequence (DNA): TGTGCCAGCAGCTCCCCCGCTAGCGGGGGGACCATTGGGTGGGATGAGCAGTTCTTC. This sequence encodes CASSSPASGGTIGWDEQFF.

The J gene is TRBJ2-3, the V gene TRBV5-1; 12 nucleotides match TRBD2. CDR3 size: 14 residues. CDR1 is SGHRS and CDR2 is YFSETQ in the germline V gene. V was pared by 4 bases and J by 5 bases, with 2 bases of the junction left unmatched. CDR3 coding DNA: TGCGCCAGCAGCGAGACTAGCGGGGGAGATACGCAGTATTTT. Residues: CASSETSGGDTQYF.

The CDR3 DNA is TGTGCCAGCAGCTTGGGGCGGAAGTATGGCTACACCTTC. It encodes CASSLGRKYGYTF. This sequence joins TRBV5-6 and TRBJ1-2, with unresolved D. The CDR3 spans 13 residues. The germline V gene encodes CDR1 SGHDT and CDR2 YYEEEE. Trimming stripped 0 bases from V and 5 bases from J, with 8 bases between.

DNA for the CDR3: TGCAGCGTTGAAGATCCGGGCGGCAGACCTAACTATGGCTACACCTTC. This encodes CSVEDPGGRPNYGYTF. The chain links TRBV29-1 to TRBJ1-2; no clear D gene. This CDR3 has 16 residues. In germline, CDR1 is SQVTM, CDR2 ANQGSEA. With 0 bases removed from V and 0 bases from J, the gap between germline ends came to 14 bases.

V and J are TRBV20-1 and TRBJ1-2; 9 bases fit TRBD1. CDR1 and CDR2 (germline): DFQATT, SNEGSKA (reference sequence). The CDR3 runs to 14 residues. The V and J ends lost 0 bases and 8 bases, in that order; junction bases with no gene match: 7. The CDR3, as DNA: TGCAGTGCTAGAGAGTCTGGACAGGGGTACGGCTACACCTTC. It translates to CSARESGQGYGYTF.

This chain connects TRBV6-1 to TRBJ1-5, with 7 bases aligning to TRBD1. The CDR3 loop spans 16 amino acids. Trimming removed 4 bases from V and 2 bases from J; junction bases left unmatched: 8. CDR1 MNHNS and CDR2 SASEGT come from the germline V gene. CDR3 sequence: CASSVSGGEGNQPQHF. In nucleotides, the CDR3 is TGTGCCAGCAGTGTTTCAGGGGGAGAGGGCAATCAGCCCCAGCATTTT.

This clonotype was picked up one time. V and J are TRBV10-3 and TRBJ2-7; D possibly corresponds to TRBD1 (6 bases). Trimming took off 3 bases at V and 6 bases at J, with 9 bases between the two ends. CDR1 and CDR2 from the germline V gene are ENHRY and SYGVKD. The CDR3 has 12 residues. Written as DNA, the CDR3 is TGTGCCATCAGTGAAACAGGGATCGAGCAGTACTTC. Amino acid sequence: CAISETGIEQYF.

The CDR3 DNA reads as TGTGCCAGCAGCTTAATGGGGAACAGGGGTCCCGCATCTAGCACAGATACGCAGTATTTT. It encodes CASSLMGNRGPASSTDTQYF. This chain links TRBV7-3 with TRBJ2-3, with 7 positions matching TRBD1. The CDR3 totals 20 residues. Per germline, CDR1 SGHTA and CDR2 FQGTGA. Trimming cost V 1 base and J 0 bases; bases outside gene matches: 16. Based on the CDR3 plus reference TRBV7-3 and TRBJ2-3, the full variable domain is GAGVSQTPSNKVTEKGKYVELRCDPISGHTALYWYRQSLGQGPEFLIYFQGTGAADDSGLPNDRFFAVRPEGSVSTLKIQRTERGDSAVYLCASSLMGNRGPASSTDTQYFGPGTRLTVL.

The CDR3 reads CASRPQTGYYEQYF. In DNA form, the CDR3 reads TGTGCCAGCAGGCCCCAGACAGGGTACTACGAGCAGTACTTC. This chain uses TRBV5-5 with TRBJ2-7; 7 nucleotides line up with TRBD1. Germline-derived CDR1 and CDR2 are SGHKS and YYEKEE (reference sequence). This CDR3 has 14 amino acids. V lost 5 bases, J lost 3 bases, and 8 bases stayed unmatched.

This clonotype showed up just once. CDR3: CAISESAAVSTDTQYF. Here the CDR3 DNA reads TGTGCCATCAGTGAGTCAGCGGCGGTGAGCACAGATACGCAGTATTTT. The gene calls are TRBV10-3 and TRBJ2-3, with D maybe TRBD2 (5 bases). The CDR3 loop spans 16 amino acids. V lost 0 bases and J lost 0, with 10 bases in between. Germline lookup yields CDR1 ENHRY and CDR2 SYGVKD.

The chain couples TRBV29-1 to TRBJ2-3; D remains ambiguous. CDR1 is SQVTM and CDR2 is ANQGSEA in the germline V gene. The germline V and J ends were trimmed by 6 bases and 2 bases, with 12 bases remaining between them. This CDR3 region has 13 residues. This CDR3 is CSVGPLLTDTQYF. The CDR3 DNA follows: TGCAGCGTCGGACCACTACTCACAGATACGCAGTATTTT.

The rearrangement links TRBV11-2 to TRBJ1-6; D uncertain. V was pared by 5 bases and J by 0 bases, with 17 bases between. Germline V gene sequence: CDR1 SGHAT, CDR2 FQNNGV. The CDR3 extends over 18 amino acids. Here the CDR3 reads CASSPRAGFSSYNSPLHF. CDR3 nucleotides: TGTGCCAGCAGCCCTCGGGCTGGATTTAGCTCCTATAATTCACCCCTCCACTTT.

This clonotype has just a few counts. This chain connects TRBV30 to TRBJ2-3; D not resolved. The V end lost 0 bases, the J end lost 7 bases, and 11 bases lay between the germline ends. Looked up from germline, CDR1 is GTSNPN and CDR2 is SVGIG (reference sequence). This CDR3 region has 13 residues. The CDR3 DNA reads TGTGCCTGGAGTGTCGGGCCCCACTATACGCAGTATTTT. Translated: CAWSVGPHYTQYF.

The CDR3 coding sequence is TGTGCCAGCAGTTTTCCGGGTTCGACCCAGTACTTC. It yields the protein CASSFPGSTQYF. This rearrangement joins TRBV12-3 or TRBV12-4 to TRBJ2-7; D call uncertain. The DNA end is more similar to TRBJ2-5, so the J call may be wrong. CDR3 length equals 12 residues.

V and J are TRBV5-1 and TRBJ2-5, with 8 bases matching TRBD1. The CDR3 is made up of 14 amino acids. Trimming cost V 4 bases and J 5 bases; bases outside gene matches: 7. Germline CDR1 and CDR2: SGHRS and YFSETQ. The CDR3 DNA follows: TGCGCCAGCAGCCCCGACAGGGGTGGGGAGACCCAGTACTTC. Residues: CASSPDRGGETQYF.

The chain employs TRBV29-1 and TRBJ1-2; D remains unclear. There are 11 residues in the CDR3. V lost 4 bases and J 8 bases, leaving 11 bases between the germline ends. In germline, CDR1 is SQVTM, CDR2 ANQGSEA. The CDR3 loop reads CSVGRSEGYTF. The CDR3 DNA reads TGCAGCGTTGGCAGGTCAGAAGGCTACACCTTC.

The gene calls are TRBV20-1 and TRBJ1-2, with TRBD1 matching over 7 bases. CDR1 DFQATT and CDR2 SNEGSKA come from the germline V gene (reference sequence). The V gene end was trimmed by 0 bases and the J gene end by 0 bases; junction bases not matched to a gene: 7. This CDR3 is built from 16 residues. In DNA, the CDR3 is TGCAGTGCTAGAGATCCAGGGGGTTCCTCTAACTATGGCTACACCTTC. Its translation is CSARDPGGSSNYGYTF.